These 17 T cell receptor beta chains originate from one sample sequenced in a study of blood T cell repertoires in COVID-19. The method was immunoSEQ multiplex PCR; TCRdb's version includes in-frame clones alone and lacks a portion of them. Here the sample spans about 110,000 clones, 69% being singletons. Sequenced material: peripheral blood. The receptors here all came from a man older than 75 with acute or convalescent COVID-19.

The chain carries TRBV6-5 and TRBJ1-2; 8 bases agree with TRBD1. V gave up 7 bases and J gave up 5 bases; unmatched junction bases: 12. Looked up from germline, CDR1 is MNHEY and CDR2 is SVGAGI. This CDR3 contains 15 residues. CDR3 sequence reads: CASKETGGGMYGYTF. In DNA form, the CDR3 reads TGTGCCAGCAAGGAAACAGGGGGTGGAATGTATGGCTACACCTTC.

V gene TRBV9 combines with J gene TRBJ2-1, with TRBD2 matching 8 bases. Germline-derived CDR1 and CDR2 are SGDLS and YYNGEE. The V segment lost 6 bases and the J segment 2 bases; nucleotides outside the gene matches: 7. This CDR3 contains 15 residues. CDR3 DNA: TGTGCCAGCACCACGGGACTAGAGGCCTACAATGAGCAGTTCTTC. Translated, it gives CASTTGLEAYNEQFF.

With regard to this clone: This may be a read error, as it is one base from a much larger clone. Within the sample, other DNA sequences also encode this same CDR3. V and J are TRBV6-5 and TRBJ2-7, with a possible D match to TRBD2 (5 bases). Germline-derived CDR1 and CDR2 are MNHEY and SVGAGI. The CDR3 contains 12 residues. Trimming cost V 6 bases and J 0 bases, with 6 bases left between them. The CDR3 protein is CASRGSSYEQYF. The CDR3 nucleotides are TGTGCCAGCAGGGGGAGCTCCTACGAGCAGTACTTC.

V and J are TRBV6-5 and TRBJ1-2, with 7 bases lining up with TRBD1. Germline CDR1 and CDR2: MNHEY and SVGAGI. CDR3 length: 15 amino acids. J lost 5 bases, V lost 0 bases, and 6 bases had no gene match. The CDR3 sequence: CASSYSGGGGYGYTF. The CDR3 DNA reads TGTGCCAGCAGTTACTCCGGAGGGGGCGGGTATGGCTACACCTTC.

V usage is TRBV28 and J usage is TRBJ2-7; D is unresolved. There are 12 residues in the CDR3. The germline V gene has CDR1 MDHEN and CDR2 SYDVKM. Trimming shortened V by 4 bases and J by 3 bases, and 7 bases separated the two germline ends. CDR3 loop: CASSSRVYEQYF. The CDR3 DNA is TGTGCCAGCAGTTCTCGCGTCTACGAGCAGTACTTC.

This chain connects TRBV10-1 to TRBJ2-1; 10 positions agree with TRBD1. There are 15 residues in the CDR3. CDR1 and CDR2 (germline): WNHNN, SYGVQD (reference sequence). With 3 bases clipped from V and 2 bases from J, the junction kept 1 base outside the gene matches. CDR3 region: CASSDGQGAYNEQFF. In DNA, the CDR3 is TGCGCCAGCAGTGATGGACAGGGGGCCTACAATGAGCAGTTCTTC.

This clone was recorded once. The chain joins TRBV15 to TRBJ1-2, with D possibly being TRBD1 (5 bases). With 1 base removed from V and 4 bases from J, the gap between germline ends came to 13 bases. CDR1 and CDR2 (germline): LNHNV, YYDKDF (reference sequence). CDR3 length equals 15 residues. For the CDR3, the DNA is TGTGCCACCAGCAGAGCAGGGATCTCTGGCTATGGCTACACCTTC. As protein: CATSRAGISGYGYTF.

This clone was seen a single time. The chain has TRBV7-9 and TRBJ2-3, with TRBD1 as a possible D gene (6 bases). Germline loops: CDR1 SEHNR, CDR2 FQNEAQ (reference sequence). This CDR3 is 15 amino acids long. Trimming stripped 1 base from V and 3 bases from J, with 11 bases between. The CDR3 bases are TGTGCCAGCAGCTTAGTGAGGACAGAGACAGATACGCAGTATTTT. Encoded protein: CASSLVRTETDTQYF. The whole variable domain, remainder taken from reference TRBV7-9 and TRBJ2-3, is DTGVSQNPRHKITKRGQNVTFRCDPISEHNRLYWYRQTLGQGPEFLTYFQNEAQLEKSRLLSDRFSAERPKGSFSTLEIQRTEQGDSAMYLCASSLVRTETDTQYFGPGTRLTVL.

The J gene is TRBJ2-1, the V gene TRBV5-1; 7 bases match TRBD2. Unmatched junction bases numbered 7, after V lost 4 bases and J lost 9 bases. The germline gives CDR1 SGHRS, CDR2 YFSETQ. The CDR3 spans 13 residues. The CDR3 sequence: CASSPGLEGEQFF. Here the CDR3 DNA reads TGCGCCAGCAGCCCCGGACTAGAGGGTGAGCAGTTCTTC.

The chain couples TRBV5-8 to TRBJ1-5; D may be TRBD1 (6 bases). V dropped 0 bases and J dropped 3 bases, with 7 bases sitting between them. This CDR3 is built from 14 residues. From germline, CDR1 is SGHTS and CDR2 YDEGEE. The CDR3 loop is CASSLGTVNQPQHF. CDR3 nucleotides: TGTGCCAGCAGCTTGGGGACAGTCAATCAGCCCCAGCATTTT.

The genes are TRBV11-2 and TRBJ2-3; TRBD2 aligns across 12 bases. The V gene end was trimmed by 5 bases and the J gene end by 6 bases; junction bases not matched to a gene: 6. The CDR3 loop spans 15 amino acids. The germline V gene has CDR1 SGHAT and CDR2 FQNNGV. The CDR3 DNA is TGTGCCAGCAGCCGGACTAGCGGGAATCGGGATACGCAGTATTTT. Translated: CASSRTSGNRDTQYF.

The chain links TRBV20-1 to TRBJ1-2; possible D gene TRBD1, 5 bases. The CDR3 is 11 amino acids. The V and J ends lost 6 bases and 5 bases respectively, with 10 bases between them. CDR1 DFQATT and CDR2 SNEGSKA come from the germline V gene (reference sequence). The CDR3 reads CSAKQVYGYTF. Written as DNA, the CDR3 is TGCAGTGCCAAACAGGTGTATGGCTACACCTTC.

The V call is TRBV9, the J call TRBJ2-5; TRBD2 agrees at 10 bases. CDR1 SGDLS and CDR2 YYNGEE come from the germline V gene. The CDR3 contains 18 residues. The J segment lost 5 bases and the V segment lost 4 bases, leaving 17 bases of the junction unmatched. The CDR3 loop reads CASSTSSSSGRQGETQYF. In DNA form, the CDR3 reads TGTGCCAGCAGCACCAGTAGTAGTAGCGGGAGGCAGGGGGAGACCCAGTACTTC.

This clone was observed once. CDR3 residues: CASREDRNSYEQYF. CDR3 DNA sequence: TGTGCCAGCAGGGAGGACAGGAACTCCTACGAGCAGTACTTC. The V and J genes are TRBV2 and TRBJ2-7; 7 bases are shared with TRBD1. Germline V gene sequence: CDR1 SNHLY, CDR2 FYNNEI. This CDR3 contains 14 residues. After removal of 6 bases from V and 0 bases from J, the junction contained 5 bases not matched to a gene.

This clone has only a few counts. Within the sample, other DNA sequences also encode this same CDR3. The chain recombines TRBV28 with TRBJ2-2; possibly TRBD2 for D (6 bases). V lost 3 bases and J lost 2, with 7 bases in between. CDR3 size: 14 residues. Germline values: CDR1 MDHEN, CDR2 SYDVKM. CDR3 sequence (DNA): TGTGCCAGCAGTTTGGAGGGAAACACCGGGGAGCTGTTTTTT. Encoded protein: CASSLEGNTGELFF.

J is TRBJ1-6 and V is TRBV27; 9 bases match TRBD1. The CDR3 runs to 15 residues. J lost 10 bases, V lost 7 bases, and 11 bases had no gene match. Germline CDR1 reads MNHEY; CDR2 reads SMNVEV (reference sequence). The DNA of the CDR3 is TGTGCCAGCACGTGGGGGACAGGGATTCAGTCACCCCTCCACTTT. Translation gives CASTWGTGIQSPLHF.

The CDR3 is CASSLVQYEQYF. CDR3 nucleotides: TGCGCCAGCAGCTTGGTTCAATACGAGCAGTACTTC. The V gene is TRBV5-1, the J gene TRBJ2-7; D unclear. The CDR3 totals 12 residues. The V gene lost 0 bases and the J gene lost 4 bases, with 5 bases spanning the gap. CDR1 SGHRS and CDR2 YFSETQ come from the germline V gene.